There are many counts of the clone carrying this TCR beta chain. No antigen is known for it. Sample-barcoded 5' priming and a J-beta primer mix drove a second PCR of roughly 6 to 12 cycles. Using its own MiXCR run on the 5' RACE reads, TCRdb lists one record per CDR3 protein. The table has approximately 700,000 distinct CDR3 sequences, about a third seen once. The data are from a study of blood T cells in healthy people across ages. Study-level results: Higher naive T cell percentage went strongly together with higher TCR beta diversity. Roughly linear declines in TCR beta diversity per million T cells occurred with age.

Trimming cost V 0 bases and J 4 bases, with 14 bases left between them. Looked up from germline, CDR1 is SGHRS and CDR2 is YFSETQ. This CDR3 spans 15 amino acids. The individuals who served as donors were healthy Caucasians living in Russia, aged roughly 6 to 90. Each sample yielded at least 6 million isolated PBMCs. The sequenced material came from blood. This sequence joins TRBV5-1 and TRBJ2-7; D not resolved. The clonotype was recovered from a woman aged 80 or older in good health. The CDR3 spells CASSLDSGSRYEQYF. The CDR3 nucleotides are TGCGCCAGCAGCTTGGACTCGGGTTCCAGGTACGAGCAGTACTTC. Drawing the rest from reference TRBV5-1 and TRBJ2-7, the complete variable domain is KAGVTQTPRYLIKTRGQQVTLSCSPISGHRSVSWYQQTPGQGLQFLFEYFSETQRNKGNFPGRFSGRQFSNSRSEMNVSTLELGDSALYLCASSLDSGSRYEQYFGPGTRLTVT.